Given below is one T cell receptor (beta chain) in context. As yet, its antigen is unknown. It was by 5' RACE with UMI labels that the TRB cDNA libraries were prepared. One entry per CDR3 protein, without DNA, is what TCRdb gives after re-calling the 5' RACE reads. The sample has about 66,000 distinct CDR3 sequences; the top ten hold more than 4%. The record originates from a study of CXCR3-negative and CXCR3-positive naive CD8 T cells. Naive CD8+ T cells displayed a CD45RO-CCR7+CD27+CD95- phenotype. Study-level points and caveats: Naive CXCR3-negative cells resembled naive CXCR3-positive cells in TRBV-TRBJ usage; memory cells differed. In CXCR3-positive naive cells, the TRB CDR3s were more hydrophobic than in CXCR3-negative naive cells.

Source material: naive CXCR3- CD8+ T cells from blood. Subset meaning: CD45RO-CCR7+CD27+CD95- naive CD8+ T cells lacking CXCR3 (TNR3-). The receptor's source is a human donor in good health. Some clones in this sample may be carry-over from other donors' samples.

CDR3 protein: CASSFEQNNGYTF. The V call is TRBV7-6, the J call TRBJ1-2. Per germline, CDR1 SGHVS and CDR2 FNYEAQ. CDR3 size: 13 residues. The full variable domain, rest sourced from reference TRBV7-6 and TRBJ1-2, is GAGVSQSPRYKVTKRGQDVALRCDPISGHVSLYWYRQALGQGPEFLTYFNYEAQQDKSGLPNDRFSAERPEGSISTLTIQRTEQRDSAMYRCASSFEQNNGYTFGSGTRLTVV.